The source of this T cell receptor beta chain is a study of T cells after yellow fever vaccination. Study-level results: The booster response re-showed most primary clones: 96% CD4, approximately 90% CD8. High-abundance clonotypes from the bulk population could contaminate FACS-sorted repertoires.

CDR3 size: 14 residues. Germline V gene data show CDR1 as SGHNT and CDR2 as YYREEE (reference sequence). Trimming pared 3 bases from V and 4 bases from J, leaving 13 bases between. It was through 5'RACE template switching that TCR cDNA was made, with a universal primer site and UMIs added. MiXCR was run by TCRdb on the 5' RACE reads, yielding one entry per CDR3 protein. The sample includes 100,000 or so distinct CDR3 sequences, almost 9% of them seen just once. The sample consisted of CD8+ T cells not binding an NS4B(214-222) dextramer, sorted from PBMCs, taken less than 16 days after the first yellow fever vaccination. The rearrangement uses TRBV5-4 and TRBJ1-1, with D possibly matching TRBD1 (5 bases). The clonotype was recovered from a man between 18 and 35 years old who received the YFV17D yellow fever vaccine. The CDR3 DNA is TGTGCCAGCAGCTCGGAGTACGGGGGCACTGAAGCTTTCTTT. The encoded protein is CASSSEYGGTEAFF.